A single sample gave rise to the 19 T cell receptor delta chains below, sequenced in a study of Vγ9Vδ2 T cells in congenital toxoplasmosis. Template-switch reverse transcription used TRGC- and TRDC-specific primers together in a single tube. The TRGC primer design covered both constant genes, TRGC1 and TRGC2. TCRdb processed the reads again with the CATT caller. The sample has 800 to 900 delta-chain clones; about 25% are singletons. Sequencing used gamma-delta T cells from blood. These receptors all stem from a child under 10 years old born to a mother with Toxoplasma gondii infection during pregnancy, either congenitally infected or uninfected (not recorded which).

By its share, this clone is large. The chain has TRDV1 and TRDJ1; no clear D. The CDR3 contains 20 residues. V was clipped by 2 bases and J by 0 bases, with 25 bases between them. Per germline, CDR1 TSWWSYY and CDR2 QGS. The DNA of the CDR3 is TGTGCTCTTGGGGAATTTCCCCGGTGGTGGATTATTAGGGACACCGATAAACTCATCTTT. This translates into CALGEFPRWWIIRDTDKLIF.

This clone is large (0.1 to 1%) in the sample. The genes are TRDV1 and TRDJ1, with TRDD3 matching over 13 bases. Germline assignment: CDR1 TSWWSYY and CDR2 QGS. J was trimmed by 2 bases and V by 0 bases; bases with no gene match: 9. CDR3 size: 19 residues. The CDR3 DNA sequence: TGTGCTCTTGGGGAACTGTGGGGTACTGGGGGATACGGGACCGATAAACTCATCTTT. Residues: CALGELWGTGGYGTDKLIF.

Of note for this clone: A read error is likely here: a far larger clone is one base away. The V and J genes are TRDV2 and TRDJ1; TRDD3 matches 13 bases. Matching the DNA to germline supplied the J gene, which TCRdb does not give. J lost 7 bases, V lost 0 bases, and 19 bases had no gene match. The CDR3 is 20 amino acids. Germline CDR1 reads GEAIGNYY; CDR2 reads EKD. CDR3 sequence (DNA): TGTGCCTGTGACACCGTGGGACTGGGGGATACGATGGCGGCATATGGTAAACTCATCTTT. Protein product: CACDTVGLGDTMAAYGKLIF.

By share of the sample, this clone is large. The V and J genes are TRDV1 and TRDJ1; 9 bases align to TRDD3. The length of the CDR3 is 23 residues. Germline trimming cut 0 bases from V and 3 bases from J; bases unmatched to any gene: 26. The germline V gene encodes CDR1 TSWWSYY and CDR2 QGS. CDR3 in DNA: TGTGCTCTTGGGGAACTACGGGTCCGCCATTCCTACCGCCTGGGGGATTTCCCCGATAAACTCATCTTT. This gives the protein CALGELRVRHSYRLGDFPDKLIF.

As regards this clone: This may be a read error, as it is one base from a much larger clone. Other DNA sequences within the sample encode an identical CDR3. The V and J genes are TRDV1 and TRDJ1; tentatively, D is TRDD3 (9 bases). Germline loops: CDR1 TSWWSYY, CDR2 QGS. V was shortened by 0 bases and J by 5 bases, with 52 bases between the two germline ends. The CDR3 is 28 amino acids. The CDR3 bases are TGTGCTCTTGGGGAACTGGGGATCCTAAAGGCCTTCCTAGTAACGAAGGGCTGGGGGATCTCTCCCCCTGATAAACTCATCTTT. Protein product: CALGELGILKAFLVTKGWGISPPDKLIF.

Note on this clone: This likely reflects a read error, since a far larger clone is one base away. This sample also contains other DNA sequences that code for the same CDR3. No V gene call is available, although the J gene is TRDJ1. The CDR3 sequence is 13 residues long. CDR3 residues: CAASLGLLHKLIF. As DNA, the CDR3 is TGTGCAGCAAGCCTCGGCCTTCTACATAAACTCATCTTT.

Note on this clone: Possible read error: a much larger clone is one base away. This chain connects TRDV2 to TRDJ2; 8 nucleotides align to TRDD3. Because TCRdb records no J gene, it was assigned here through a match of the DNA to germline. After removal of 3 bases from V and 0 bases from J, the junction contained 5 bases not matched to a gene. The CDR3 sequence is 16 residues long. Per the germline V gene, CDR1 is GEAIGNYY and CDR2 is EKD. The CDR3 DNA reads as TGTGCCTGTGACCCCTTGGGGGATGCTTTGACAGCACAACTCTTCTTT. Translated: CACDPLGDALTAQLFF.

This clone was found a few times. This DNA's translation and the protein TCRdb lists, from a much larger clone, do not match at residue 15, likely due to a read error; the protein shown is translated from the DNA. V is TRDV2 and J is TRDJ1, with 9 bases fitting TRDD3. The length of the CDR3 is 17 residues. Germline assignment: CDR1 GEAIGNYY and CDR2 EKD. CDR3 protein: CACDTGLLGEYTDKHIF. CDR3 DNA sequence: TGTGCCTGTGACACCGGCTTACTGGGGGAGTACACCGATAAACACATCTTT.

This clone ranks as large. The V and J genes are TRDV2 and TRDJ3; 7 positions match TRDD3. This CDR3 contains 21 residues. CDR1 GEAIGNYY and CDR2 EKD come from the germline V gene. Unmatched junction bases numbered 19, after V lost 1 base and J lost 5 bases. CDR3 coding DNA: TGTGCCTGTGACACGAACTGGGGTGAGGACCCGCTCTTCGGGGACACCCGACAGATGTTTTTC. Translating gives CACDTNWGEDPLFGDTRQMFF.

Worth noting for this clone: A far larger clone differs by one base, so this is likely a read error. Other nucleotide sequences from this sample produce the same CDR3. V usage is TRAV29/DV5 and J usage is TRDJ1; 13 nucleotides align to TRDD3. Germline loops: CDR1 NSMFDY, CDR2 ISSIKDK. CDR3 length: 22 residues. The CDR3 bases are TGTGCGGCACGAAATGGTACTGGGGGATACGCGGTGGGGGCCGAGTACACCGATAAACTCATCTTT. It is translated as CAARNGTGGYAVGAEYTDKLIF.

This clone was seen only a few times. One base separates it from a far larger clone, so it is likely a read error. This rearrangement joins TRDV1 to TRDJ1, with unresolved D. CDR1 TSWWSYY and CDR2 QGS come from the germline V gene. This CDR3 has 17 residues. Trimming took 3 bases from V and 0 from J, leaving 17 bases between them. The CDR3: CALGEGHFGTYTDKLIF. For the CDR3, the DNA is TGTGCTCTTGGGGAGGGCCACTTCGGAACGTACACCGATAAACTCATCTTT.

This clone was recorded a few times. The protein TCRdb gives is from a much larger clone and does not agree with this DNA's translation at residue 2, likely a read error; the protein shown here comes from the DNA. The V and J genes are TRAV38-2/DV8 and TRDJ1; D may correspond to TRDD2 or TRDD3 (5 bases each). The CDR3 loop spans 17 amino acids. The V gene's germline CDR1 is TSESDYY and CDR2 QEAYKQQN. The CDR3 region has the DNA TGTTCTTATTCCTCAACCGCTTCAAAGGGGGACACCGATAAACTCATCTTT. Amino acids: CSYSSTASKGDTDKLIF.

To note about this clone: TCRdb assigns this DNA the protein of a much larger clone, which departs from its translation at residue 9; this likely reflects a read error, and the protein shown comes from translating the DNA. The chain couples TRDV1 to TRDJ1, with 7 bases fitting TRDD3. This CDR3 spans 17 amino acids. The germline V gene encodes CDR1 TSWWSYY and CDR2 QGS. The V gene end was trimmed by 3 bases and the J gene end by 0 bases; junction bases not matched to a gene: 10. The CDR3 region is CALGEGYWVTYTDKLIF. CDR3 nucleotide sequence: TGTGCTCTTGGGGAGGGATACTGGGTGACGTACACCGATAAACTCATCTTT.

By sample share, this clone is medium-sized. This chain uses TRDV2 with TRDJ1, with 10 nucleotides matching TRDD3. With V trimmed by 0 bases and J by 3 bases, 12 bases remained unmatched. CDR3 length: 18 residues. Germline lookup yields CDR1 GEAIGNYY and CDR2 EKD. The CDR3 protein is CACDTVDGGYRRSDKLIF. The CDR3 DNA sequence: TGTGCCTGTGACACCGTGGATGGGGGATACCGCAGGTCCGATAAACTCATCTTT.

The genes are TRDV1 and TRDJ1, with 10 bases identical to TRDD3. The J gene, missing from TCRdb, was assigned here through DNA to germline matching. Germline V gene sequence: CDR1 TSWWSYY, CDR2 QGS. V dropped 2 bases and J dropped 1; count of bases not matched to a gene: 28. The CDR3 covers 24 residues. The CDR3 DNA reads as TGTGCTCTTGGGGAAATAGCCCATCCCTATGTAAACCCTACTGGGGGATCCCCCACCGATAAACTCATCTTT. It is translated as CALGEIAHPYVNPTGGSPTDKLIF.

Turning to this clone: A far larger clone is only one base removed, so a read error is likely. The gene calls are TRDV3 and TRDJ1; tentatively, D is TRDD3 (5 bases). Here the J gene came from matching the DNA to germline, since TCRdb omits it. The CDR3 consists of 23 residues. Germline V lookup: CDR1 TVYSNPD, CDR2 GDNSRS (reference sequence). V lost 0 bases to trimming and J lost 0 bases, with 38 bases between them. DNA for the CDR3: TGTGCCTTTAGAATTTCTGGGCCAGCGAACCGCTATGGCGCTAGTATGAACACCGATAAACTCATCTTT. It yields the protein CAFRISGPANRYGASMNTDKLIF.

Concerning this clone: A far larger clone is a single base away, which makes a read error likely. The V gene was identified as TRDV2, while no J gene was called; no DNA check was done on the table's D call, TRDD3. CDR1 is GEAIGNYY and CDR2 is EKD in the germline V gene. The CDR3 spans 20 residues. The CDR3 bases are TGTGCCTGTGACACCGTGGGACTGGGGGATACGAAGGCGGCATATGGTAAACCCATCTTT. It specifies CACDTVGLGDTKAAYGKPIF.

By share of the sample, this clone is large. The V call is TRDV2, the J call TRDJ1, with D possibly TRDD3 on 5 matching bases. Germline CDR1 is GEAIGNYY and CDR2 is EKD. This CDR3 has 17 residues. The V gene lost 0 bases and the J gene lost 0 bases, with 16 bases spanning the gap. The CDR3 DNA reads TGTGCCTGTGACACCGCGGGGGGGCCTTTGTACACCGATAAACTCATCTTT. Its protein product is CACDTAGGPLYTDKLIF.

As to this clone: A far larger clone is a single base away, which makes a read error likely. V gene TRDV2 combines with J gene TRDJ2; 9 bases match TRDD3. In the absence of a J gene in TCRdb, the DNA was matched to germline to assign it here. The V segment lost 3 bases and the J segment 0 bases; nucleotides outside the gene matches: 13. This CDR3 is 19 amino acids long. Germline CDR1 and CDR2: GEAIGNYY and EKD. CDR3 residues: CACDSVRGDTQALTAQLFF. The CDR3 DNA is TGTGCCTGTGACTCCGTACGGGGGGATACTCAAGCTTTGACAGCACAACTCTTCTTT.